Presented here are 10 T cell receptor beta chains from one specimen sequenced in a study of shared clonotypes between healthy human individuals. The table came from immunoSEQ multiplex PCR; TCRdb's copy has only in-frame clones and leaves some out. The sample contains 2 million to 3 million clones, 90% to 95% of which appear only once. The specimen sequenced was naive CD4+ T cells from PBMCs. Subset: CD45RA+ positively selected. Receptors originate from a man younger than 35 in good health. Some clones in this sample may be carry-over from other donors' samples.

This clone was seen a single time. The rearrangement joins TRBV28 to TRBJ1-5, with a possible D match to TRBD1 (6 bases). Between the trimmed V and J ends, which lost 6 bases and 1 base, there was a span of 13 bases. The V gene's germline CDR1 is MDHEN and CDR2 SYDVKM. The CDR3 sequence is 15 residues long. This CDR3 is CASRLQGWSNQPQHF. CDR3 DNA: TGTGCCAGCAGGTTACAGGGTTGGAGCAATCAGCCCCAGCATTTT.

The rearrangement links TRBV4-2 to TRBJ2-3; 7 nucleotides align to TRBD1. Germline V lookup: CDR1 LGHNA, CDR2 YNFKEQ. The CDR3 runs 17 residues. The junction had 10 bases not matched to a gene; V was cut back by 0 bases and J by 4 bases. The DNA of the CDR3 is TGTGCCAGCAGCCAAGAGCAGGGGGTAACAGGAGCAGATACGCAGTATTTT. Amino acid sequence: CASSQEQGVTGADTQYF.

The J gene is TRBJ1-2, the V gene TRBV6-4, with D perhaps TRBD1 (5 bases). V was shortened by 6 bases and J by 8 bases, with 16 bases between the two germline ends. The CDR3 consists of 13 residues. Per germline, CDR1 MRHNA and CDR2 SNTAGT. CDR3 nucleotides: TGTGCCAGCAGCCGGGACTCTCACGGCGGCTACACCTTC. Amino acids: CASSRDSHGGYTF.

This clone has a handful of counts. V and J are TRBV9 and TRBJ2-1; TRBD1 aligns across 10 bases. CDR3 length: 16 residues. Germline loops: CDR1 SGDLS, CDR2 YYNGEE. The ends lost 0 bases at V and 8 bases at J; junction bases unmatched: 8. The CDR3 here is CASSVAWDRGGHEQFF. In nucleotides, the CDR3 is TGTGCCAGCAGCGTAGCTTGGGACAGGGGAGGTCATGAGCAGTTCTTC. The full variable domain, in which reference TRBV9 and TRBJ2-1 provide the parts outside the CDR3, is DSGVTQTPKHLITATGQRVTLRCSPRSGDLSVYWYQQSLDQGLQFLIQYYNGEERAKGNILERFSAQQFPDLHSELNLSSLELGDSALYFCASSVAWDRGGHEQFFGPGTRLTVL.

The rearrangement joins TRBV5-4 to TRBJ2-1, with TRBD1 matching over 9 bases. This CDR3 has 14 amino acids. The germline V gene encodes CDR1 SGHNT and CDR2 YYREEE (reference sequence). V was clipped by 3 bases and J by 6 bases; unmatched bases: 4. DNA for the CDR3: TGTGCCAGCAGCTCGAAGACAGGGGGCAATGAGCAGTTCTTC. Its protein is CASSSKTGGNEQFF.

V gene TRBV18 combines with J gene TRBJ2-1; the D is unclear. V gave up 3 bases and J gave up 10 bases, with 10 bases separating them. Per the germline V gene, CDR1 is KGHSH and CDR2 is LQKENI. The CDR3 extends over 12 amino acids. CDR3 nucleotides: TGTGCCAGCTCACCCACTAAGGAGGAGCAGTTCTTC. Translating gives CASSPTKEEQFF.

This clone was observed a handful of times. The chain uses TRBV29-1 and TRBJ2-2; TRBD1 agrees at 7 bases. The germline V gene encodes CDR1 SQVTM and CDR2 ANQGSEA. The V segment lost 7 bases and the J segment 9 bases; nucleotides outside the gene matches: 5. CDR3 length: 11 residues. CDR3 residues: CSAQTGWELFF. For the CDR3, the DNA is TGCAGCGCCCAGACAGGGTGGGAGCTGTTTTTT.

The gene calls are TRBV9 and TRBJ2-1; possible D gene TRBD1, 6 bases. The germline gives CDR1 SGDLS, CDR2 YYNGEE. There are 16 residues in the CDR3. Between the trimmed V and J ends, which lost 3 bases and 9 bases, there was a span of 22 bases. CDR3 nucleotide sequence: TGTGCCAGCAGCGGATCTACAGGGCTCCTTGGTGGTGAGCAGTTCTTC. Protein product: CASSGSTGLLGGEQFF.

The chain joins TRBV5-5 to TRBJ2-5, with D unresolved. CDR1 and CDR2 from the germline V gene are SGHKS and YYEKEE (reference sequence). The CDR3 runs 13 residues. V shed 0 bases and J shed 5 bases, with 8 bases lying between them. CDR3 sequence reads: CASSLAIRETQYF. The CDR3 DNA sequence: TGTGCCAGCAGCTTGGCCATAAGGGAGACCCAGTACTTC.

The rearrangement joins TRBV30 to TRBJ2-5, with D perhaps matching TRBD2 (6 bases). CDR3 size: 14 residues. From germline, CDR1 is GTSNPN and CDR2 SVGIG (reference sequence). Trimming left V 3 bases short and J 5 bases short, with 16 bases between. CDR3 coding DNA: TGTGCCTGGAGCCTTCCGGACTACGTGGAGACCCAGTACTTC. Amino acid sequence: CAWSLPDYVETQYF.